These T cell receptor beta chains were read from a single sample in a study of OX40 agonist ivuxolimab in advanced cancers. The data were produced by immunoSEQ multiplex PCR, yet TCRdb's version contains in-frame clones alone and is incomplete. The sample consists of nearly 80,000 clones, 91% of them appearing once. The sample here was CD4+ or CD8+ T cells sorted from blood, taken in a trial of the OX40 agonist ivuxolimab. The origin of the receptors is an adult with an advanced solid tumor such as melanoma, head and neck, liver or kidney cancer. Both conserved end residues are part of each CDR3. The order of the fields is clone size, J gene, V gene, D gene, CDR3 DNA, CDR3 protein. The D gene is left open where the match is weak. The size entry is marked missing in some rows and otherwise reads once, few, many or a size class.

- | TRBJ2-5 | TRBV11-3 | - | TGTGCCAGCAGCTTTGGGTTCCAAGAGACCCAGTACTTC | CASSFGFQETQYF
- | TRBJ2-5 | TRBV18 | TRBD1 | TGTGCCAGCTCACCAAACCCCGGACAGGGGAGTGAGACCCAGTACTTC | CASSPNPGQGSETQYF
once | TRBJ1-3 | TRBV5-4 | TRBD1 | TGTGCCAGCAGCTCCCCACAGGGGCACTCTGGAAACACCATATATTTT | CASSSPQGHSGNTIYF
- | TRBJ1-1 | TRBV2 | TRBD1 | TGTGCCAGCAGTGTGGACAGGACAAACACTGAAGCTTTCTTT | CASSVDRTNTEAFF
once | TRBJ1-2 | TRBV19 | - | TGTGCCAGTAGTATATCACGAGGCTATGGCTACACCTTC | CASSISRGYGYTF
- | TRBJ2-3 | TRBV27 | - | TGTGCCAGCAGTTCCCTATATACGCAGTATTTT | CASSSLYTQYF
- | TRBJ2-5 | TRBV19 | TRBD2 | TGTGCCAGTAGTATAGGGGGAGGGACAGAGACCCAGTACTTC | CASSIGGGTETQYF
- | TRBJ1-1 | TRBV6-5 | - | TGTGCCAGCAGTTACTCTAAGCCTAACACTGAAGCTTTCTTT | CASSYSKPNTEAFF
- | TRBJ1-4 | TRBV5-1 | - | TGCGCCAGCAGCCGATACGGCCAGGAGAATGAAAAACTGTTTTTT | CASSRYGQENEKLFF
- | TRBJ1-2 | TRBV6-1 | TRBD1 | TGTGCCAGCCTCGGACAGGACCCATATTTCTATGGCTACACCTTC | CASLGQDPYFYGYTF
- | TRBJ2-1 | TRBV7-3 | TRBD2 | TGTGCCAGCAGTCGACTAGCGGGCGAAAATGAGCAGTTCTTC | CASSRLAGENEQFF